This is a list of T cell receptor beta chains from one sample in a study of cytomegalovirus exposure and HLA in healthy donors. Generated by immunoSEQ multiplex PCR, the TCRdb table keeps only in-frame clones and is missing some. The sample holds about 66,000 clones, approximately 96% seen once. Sequenced material: PBMCs. The receptors come from a man between 18 and 35 years old in good health and CMV-seronegative. Both conserved end residues are part of each CDR3. Each record gives: V gene, J gene, CDR3 protein.

v_call: TRBV6-1; j_call: TRBJ2-5; cdr3_aa: CATSTGGTETQYF
v_call: TRBV30; j_call: TRBJ2-3; cdr3_aa: CAWSGRREVPDTQYF
v_call: TRBV27; j_call: TRBJ2-7; cdr3_aa: CASSSGLAVIYEQYF
v_call: TRBV27; j_call: TRBJ2-7; cdr3_aa: CASSLALAGDPYEQYF
v_call: TRBV2; j_call: TRBJ2-5; cdr3_aa: CASDTGLETQYF
v_call: TRBV7-2; j_call: TRBJ1-2; cdr3_aa: CASSFGQGAIGYTF
v_call: TRBV10-1; j_call: TRBJ2-7; cdr3_aa: CARQRQGMSSYEQYF
v_call: TRBV25-1; j_call: TRBJ2-2; cdr3_aa: CASSGGWELFF
v_call: TRBV6-5; j_call: TRBJ2-7; cdr3_aa: CASSSVSETPYEQYF
v_call: TRBV5-1; j_call: TRBJ2-7; cdr3_aa: CASSSYRDRGAYEQYF
v_call: TRBV13; j_call: TRBJ2-7; cdr3_aa: CASSQRTSGSYEQYF
v_call: TRBV11-2; j_call: TRBJ2-7; cdr3_aa: CASSPFRDSTYEQYF
v_call: TRBV18; j_call: TRBJ1-4; cdr3_aa: CASSLNDRGTNEKLFF
v_call: TRBV28; j_call: TRBJ2-7; cdr3_aa: CASSGRTGTYEQYF
v_call: TRBV6-1; j_call: TRBJ2-7; cdr3_aa: CASRVAVSSYEQYF
v_call: TRBV11-2; j_call: TRBJ2-4; cdr3_aa: CASSLVAGFGQGRNIQYF
v_call: TRBV5-4; j_call: TRBJ2-3; cdr3_aa: CASSLARQSGDTQYF
v_call: TRBV28; j_call: TRBJ2-3; cdr3_aa: CASRDRGPPDTQYF
v_call: TRBV28; j_call: TRBJ2-2; cdr3_aa: CASSLWTSGNTGELFF
v_call: TRBV14; j_call: -; cdr3_aa: CASSLTSRTSEQYF
v_call: TRBV9; j_call: TRBJ2-6; cdr3_aa: CASSVEQGTNVLTF
v_call: TRBV6-1; j_call: TRBJ2-3; cdr3_aa: CASSQKGGLGDTQYF
v_call: TRBV2; j_call: TRBJ1-1; cdr3_aa: CASSFRQGDTEAFF
v_call: TRBV30; j_call: TRBJ2-7; cdr3_aa: CAWRTGDYEQYF
v_call: TRBV9; j_call: TRBJ2-2; cdr3_aa: CASSVEGVGPSGELFF
v_call: TRBV5-1; j_call: TRBJ1-1; cdr3_aa: CASSLASGAQGTEAFF
v_call: TRBV7-8; j_call: TRBJ1-2; cdr3_aa: CASSLIPGQGRINYGYTF
v_call: TRBV4-1; j_call: TRBJ2-3; cdr3_aa: CASSPRLAGGPDTQYF
v_call: TRBV7-8; j_call: TRBJ2-1; cdr3_aa: CASSLGVLYNEQFF
v_call: TRBV19; j_call: TRBJ1-5; cdr3_aa: CASSIRRGNQPQHF
v_call: TRBV5-1; j_call: TRBJ2-2; cdr3_aa: CASSLDGRNLPGELFF
v_call: TRBV7-9; j_call: TRBJ2-1; cdr3_aa: CASSLIVRGTYNEQFF
v_call: TRBV27; j_call: TRBJ2-7; cdr3_aa: CASSLSQWTGARDEQYF
v_call: TRBV6-6; j_call: TRBJ1-1; cdr3_aa: CASSYGRGTEAFF
v_call: TRBV11-2; j_call: TRBJ2-2; cdr3_aa: CASSLYGQSNTGELFF
v_call: TRBV27; j_call: TRBJ1-2; cdr3_aa: CASATGVGGYTF
v_call: TRBV2; j_call: TRBJ1-5; cdr3_aa: CASRGVRGLEPQHF
v_call: TRBV7-2; j_call: TRBJ2-7; cdr3_aa: CASSSLDSQYEQYF
v_call: TRBV5-1; j_call: TRBJ2-5; cdr3_aa: CASSLVVAGGFRGETQYF
v_call: TRBV2; j_call: TRBJ2-7; cdr3_aa: CASSGGLSPEQYF
v_call: TRBV14; j_call: TRBJ2-5; cdr3_aa: CASSQVAGGFETQYF
v_call: TRBV10-3; j_call: TRBJ2-7; cdr3_aa: CAISESGGGNEQYF
v_call: TRBV5-6; j_call: -; cdr3_aa: CASSPEGAEGLSYEQYF
v_call: TRBV7-8; j_call: TRBJ2-1; cdr3_aa: CASNSRGEQFF
v_call: TRBV18; j_call: -; cdr3_aa: CASSPGQGAFEQYF
v_call: TRBV9; j_call: TRBJ1-4; cdr3_aa: CASSVRGTGDEKLFF
v_call: TRBV9; j_call: TRBJ2-2; cdr3_aa: CASSVGPEIRGGINGELFF
v_call: TRBV13; j_call: TRBJ2-1; cdr3_aa: CASSLRGYILSGSYNEQFF
v_call: TRBV30; j_call: TRBJ1-4; cdr3_aa: CAWSVLGWKLFF
v_call: TRBV27; j_call: TRBJ2-7; cdr3_aa: CASSPHTPYEQYF
v_call: TRBV30; j_call: TRBJ1-4; cdr3_aa: CAWTGENEKLFF
v_call: TRBV7-9; j_call: TRBJ2-3; cdr3_aa: CASSSIQGPGGTQYF
v_call: TRBV29-1; j_call: TRBJ2-3; cdr3_aa: CSVAGTLLSTDTQYF